The entry that follows covers one TCR beta chain sequence. The sample is drawn from a study of blood T cell repertoires in COVID-19. For the study at large: The cDNA or gDNA used as material had been derived from T cells, B-cell-depleted T cells, or PBMCs.

Assay used: immunoSEQ multiplex PCR; TCRdb lists only in-frame clones, some missing. The table has about 130,000 clones, around 83% seen once. Germline lookup yields CDR1 SGHDN and CDR2 FVKESK. CDR3 length: 15 residues. V lost 0 bases to trimming and J lost 1 base, with 10 bases between them. The material sequenced was peripheral blood. J is TRBJ2-7 and V is TRBV14; D unresolved. The clonotype comes from a woman of 80 years or more with COVID-19, enrolled during active disease. CDR3 nucleotide sequence: TGTGCCAGCAGCCAAGACTTATCGCGTTCCTACGAGCAGTACTTC. Translating gives CASSQDLSRSYEQYF.